A selection of T cell receptor beta chains follows, all from one sample in a study of T-cell memory formation after mild COVID-19. A single record per CDR3 protein comes from TCRdb applying MiXCR to the 5' RACE reads. The profile shows 350,000 to 500,000 distinct CDR3 sequences, roughly 18% of them singletons. The sequenced material came from PBMCs or a T cell subset sorted from them (not recorded which). The receptors derive from a man aged 18-30 years who had mild COVID-19 (a few samples of this study predate the infection). Cell type and time point are not known. Each CDR3 is given with its conserved first and last residue. A D gene is named only where the DNA matches it firmly. Size values are once, few and many counts, or a class for expanded clones, and some rows have none.

cdr3_aa,cdr3_nt,clone_size,j_call,v_call,d_call
CASLLHTGNQPQHF,TGTGCCAGCCTACTGCACACGGGCAATCAGCCCCAGCATTTT,few,TRBJ1-5,TRBV28,-
CASSVVGLSNQPQHF,TGTGCCAGCAGCGTTGTCGGGCTCAGCAATCAGCCCCAGCATTTT,-,TRBJ1-5,TRBV2,-
CATRFSGTDYGYTF,TGTGCCACTCGATTTTCCGGGACAGACTATGGCTACACCTTC,few,TRBJ1-2,TRBV15,TRBD1
CASSSITGGSYNEQFF,TGCGCCAGCAGCTCCATAACGGGTGGGTCCTACAATGAGCAGTTCTTC,-,TRBJ2-1,TRBV5-1,-
CASSIDGQGVPSGANVLTF,TGTGCCAGTAGTATAGATGGACAGGGCGTTCCCTCTGGGGCCAACGTCCTGACTTTC,-,TRBJ2-6,TRBV19,TRBD1
CASSQEPVRLETQYF,TGCGCCAGCAGCCAAGAGCCTGTTCGATTAGAGACCCAGTACTTC,few,TRBJ2-5,TRBV4-1,-
CASSFRGNTGANVLTF,TGTGCCAGCAGCTTCCGGGGTAACACTGGGGCCAACGTCCTGACTTTC,-,TRBJ2-6,TRBV7-2,-
CASRLQGAIGSGELFF,TGTGCCAGTAGGCTGCAGGGGGCGATAGGGTCCGGGGAGCTGTTTTTT,few,TRBJ2-2,TRBV19,TRBD1
CASSLEPYQYEQFF,TGTGCCAGCAGCTTAGAACCCTATCAGTATGAGCAGTTCTTC,many,TRBJ2-1,TRBV7-9,-
CASSIAGQQQFF,TGTGCCAGTAGTATTGCGGGGCAGCAGCAGTTCTTC,few,TRBJ2-1,TRBV19,-
CASSLVRGGSPIHF,TGTGCCAGCAGCTTGGTAAGGGGAGGTTCACCCATCCACTTT,-,TRBJ1-6,TRBV5-6,-
CAIREAQTQYF,TGTGCCATCAGGGAGGCCCAAACCCAGTACTTC,-,TRBJ2-5,TRBV10-3,-